A single sample gave rise to the 9 T cell receptor beta chains below, sequenced in a study of Ad26.COV2.S vaccination and SARS-CoV-2 variants. The method was immunoSEQ multiplex PCR; TCRdb's version includes in-frame clones alone and lacks a portion of them. The sample records around 450,000 clones, roughly 91% being singletons. Noted treatment: over 15 received Ad26.COV2.S at low or high dose, single or two shots; about 5 received placebo; per-sample allocation not given. Samples analyzed were those drawn on day 63 after the first vaccine or placebo injection. The starting material was peripheral blood, obtained in a trial of Ad26.COV2.S vaccine versus placebo. Receptors were obtained from a person between 18 and 59 years old who received the Ad26.COV2.S COVID-19 vaccine or a placebo.

The rearrangement links TRBV27 to TRBJ2-7; 7 bases are shared with TRBD1. The ends lost 5 bases at V and 5 bases at J; junction bases unmatched: 15. The CDR3 loop spans 16 amino acids. The germline gives CDR1 MNHEY, CDR2 SMNVEV (reference sequence). CDR3 protein: CASSLSPDRVSDEQYF. The CDR3 DNA reads as TGTGCCAGCAGTCTCAGCCCAGACAGGGTGTCCGACGAGCAGTACTTC.

There are a few counts of this clone. This chain links TRBV11-2 with TRBJ2-7; D perhaps matches TRBD2 (6 bases). The CDR3 is made up of 14 amino acids. V was cut by 1 base and J by 3 bases, with 10 bases left in between. Germline lookup yields CDR1 SGHAT and CDR2 FQNNGV. The CDR3 is CASSLVGGNYEQYF. The CDR3 bases are TGTGCCAGCAGCTTAGTTGGCGGGAACTACGAGCAGTACTTC.

This rearrangement joins TRBV5-6 to TRBJ1-4; unclear D gene. Germline values: CDR1 SGHDT, CDR2 YYEEEE. The length of the CDR3 is 12 residues. V lost 0 bases and J 8 bases, leaving 5 bases between the germline ends. For the CDR3, the DNA is TGTGCCAGCAGCTTGGGCGGGGAAAAACTGTTTTTT. It translates to CASSLGGEKLFF.

This chain uses TRBV5-8 with TRBJ1-5; TRBD1 aligns across 7 bases. CDR3 length equals 15 residues. Looked up from germline, CDR1 is SGHTS and CDR2 is YDEGEE. The V and J ends lost 3 bases and 3 bases, in that order; junction bases with no gene match: 6. The CDR3 DNA follows: TGTGCCAGCAGCTCTACAGGGGACCCCAATCAGCCCCAGCATTTT. This translates into CASSSTGDPNQPQHF.

The J gene is TRBJ1-1, the V gene TRBV29-1; 7 positions agree with TRBD1. CDR1 and CDR2 from the germline V gene are SQVTM and ANQGSEA. This CDR3 region has 12 residues. The V and J ends lost 7 bases and 3 bases, in that order; junction bases with no gene match: 5. CDR3 DNA: TGCAGCGCCACAGGGGCGGACACTGAAGCTTTCTTT. Its protein is CSATGADTEAFF. The full variable domain, in which reference TRBV29-1 and TRBJ1-1 provide the parts outside the CDR3, is SAVISQKPSRDICQRGTSLTIQCQVDSQVTMMFWYRQQPGQSLTLIATANQGSEATYESGFVIDKFPISRPNLTFSTLTVSNMSPEDSSIYLCSATGADTEAFFGQGTRLTVV.

J is TRBJ2-5 and V is TRBV5-4; the match to TRBD2 covers 10 bases. The germline V gene has CDR1 SGHNT and CDR2 YYREEE (reference sequence). The CDR3 loop spans 16 amino acids. J was trimmed by 4 bases and V by 3 bases; bases with no gene match: 9. The CDR3 loop reads CASSSTTSGARETQYF. In DNA, the CDR3 is TGTGCCAGCAGCTCCACTACTAGCGGGGCAAGAGAGACCCAGTACTTC. The full variable domain, its missing parts supplied by reference TRBV5-4 and TRBJ2-5, is ETGVTQSPTHLIKTRGQQVTLRCSSQSGHNTVSWYQQALGQGPQFIFQYYREEENGRGNFPPRFSGLQFPNYSSELNVNALELDDSALYLCASSSTTSGARETQYFGPGTRLLVL.

The chain is built from TRBV27 and TRBJ2-5, with 11 bases fitting TRBD2. With 2 bases clipped from V and 5 bases from J, the junction kept 1 base outside the gene matches. The CDR3 is 14 residues long. CDR1 and CDR2 (germline): MNHEY, SMNVEV (reference sequence). Here the CDR3 DNA reads TGTGCCAGCAGTTTAACTAGCGGGAGTGAGACCCAGTACTTC. As protein: CASSLTSGSETQYF.

CDR3 coding DNA: TGTGCCAGCAGTTCTAGGGAGGCAGGGGGGATTTTAGAGCAGTACTTC. Translating it yields CASSSREAGGILEQYF. This chain uses TRBV7-2 with TRBJ2-7; D may be TRBD1 (7 bases). The CDR3 covers 16 residues. Trimming took off 6 bases at V and 7 bases at J, with 25 bases between the two ends. Germline CDR1 and CDR2: SGHTA and FQGNSA.

The V and J genes are TRBV5-5 and TRBJ2-7; maybe TRBD2 (6 bases). The V and J ends lost 3 bases and 5 bases respectively, with 18 bases between them. The CDR3 sequence is 15 residues long. Germline-derived CDR1 and CDR2 are SGHKS and YYEKEE (reference sequence). CDR3 protein: CASSSGLELTDEQYF. As DNA, the CDR3 is TGTGCCAGCAGCTCGGGACTTGAGCTGACTGACGAGCAGTACTTC.